This T cell receptor (beta chain) was identified in a study of T cells in narcolepsy listed by TCRdb under 2018. At the level of the whole study: Patients with narcolepsy type 1 or type 2 (NT1, NT2) and healthy control donors were enrolled in the study. The study used TCR Vbeta sequencing to track clonotypes in blood and CSF while looking for autoreactive T cells in narcolepsy patients that target self-antigens of hypocretin neurons (hypocretin, TRIB2). Results and caveats for the whole study, not just this receptor: Patients and controls had comparable numbers of sequenced blood memory CD4+ clonotypes, averaging about 37,000 and 33,000, respectively. According to the report, autoreactive clonotypes were detected serially in the blood of the same patients and of different patients, but not in healthy controls. Plots comparing CSF and blood CD4+ T cell clonotypes from the same patient highlighted HCRT-specific and TRIB2-specific autoreactive clonotypes. Certain blood memory CD4+ repertoires from patients and controls had no sequences that matched autoreactive T cell clones.

Memory CD4+ T cells were sorted ex vivo from peripheral blood of narcolepsy patients and healthy controls for TCR Vbeta sequencing. This clone was detected only once. Its antigen is still unknown. Base qualities are not at hand, and no much larger clone is one base apart. Via the germline V gene, CDR1 is SGHRS and CDR2 YFSETQ. From cysteine to phenylalanine, the CDR3 is 15 amino acids long. Only CDR3 DNA remains: 45 bases, in frame from the first base. V trim: 2 bases; J trim: 2 bases; unmatched bases: 6. The library was generated by the immunoSEQ multiplex PCR assay. As stored in TCRdb, this immuneACCESS dataset retains in-frame rearrangements with V and J assigned. A fraction of the clones does not appear; measured against another copy, unresolved V genes explain less than half of the discrepancy, and the remainder lacks a known reason. This sample has around 31,000 clones in its table, and around 80% of those were observed once. About 1.2% of the sample is taken by the ten largest.

The origin of this receptor is a human donor with narcolepsy. Rearrangement joined TRBV5-1 to TRBJ2-7, and 8 junction bases match TRBD2. Sequences were obtained from CD45RA- memory CD4+ T cells from PBMCs. The cell subset or site label corresponds to: memory T cells sorted ex vivo from peripheral blood. At the DNA level, the sequence is TGCGCCAGCAGCTTCCAAGCGGGAGACCCCTACGAGCAGTACTTC. Its product reads: CASSFQAGDPYEQYF.